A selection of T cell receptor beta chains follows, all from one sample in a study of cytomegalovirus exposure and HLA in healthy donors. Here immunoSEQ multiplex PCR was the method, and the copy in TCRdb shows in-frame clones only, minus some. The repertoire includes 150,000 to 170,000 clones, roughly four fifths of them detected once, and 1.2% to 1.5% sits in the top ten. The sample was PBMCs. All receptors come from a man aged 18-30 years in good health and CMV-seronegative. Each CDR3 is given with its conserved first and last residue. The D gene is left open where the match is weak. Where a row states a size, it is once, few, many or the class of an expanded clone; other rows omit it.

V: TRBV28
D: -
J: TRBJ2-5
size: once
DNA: TGTGCCAGCAGTTTCCTCAGCGGAGCCAAGAGAACCCAGTACTTC
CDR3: CASSFLSGAKRTQYF

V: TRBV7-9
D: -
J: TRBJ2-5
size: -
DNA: TGTGCCAGCAGCTTTCAGGGTCAAGAGACCCAGTACTTC
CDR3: CASSFQGQETQYF

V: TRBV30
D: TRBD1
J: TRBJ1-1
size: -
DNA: TGTGCCTGGAACGGGGGACAGATAAACACTGAAGCTTTCTTT
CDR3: CAWNGGQINTEAFF

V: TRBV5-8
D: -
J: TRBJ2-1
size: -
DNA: TGTGCCAGCAGCTTATACCGGGGCTACAATGAGCAGTTCTTC
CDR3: CASSLYRGYNEQFF

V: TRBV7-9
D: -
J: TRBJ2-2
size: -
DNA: TGTGCCAGCAGCTCCCGGGGGACGGGGAGGAACACCGGGGAGCTGTTTTTT
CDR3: CASSSRGTGRNTGELFF

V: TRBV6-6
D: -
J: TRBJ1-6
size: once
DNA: TGTGCCAGCAGCCCCCTGGGAGGCCTGAATTCACCCCTCCACTTT
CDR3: CASSPLGGLNSPLHF

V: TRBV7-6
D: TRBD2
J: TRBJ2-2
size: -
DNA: TGTGCCAGCAGCTTGGGACTAGCGGGAAGGGGGGAGCTGTTTTTT
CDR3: CASSLGLAGRGELFF

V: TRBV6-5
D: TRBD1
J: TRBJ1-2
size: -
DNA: TGTGCCAGCAGCCCAGACAGGGCCTATGGCTACACCTTC
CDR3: CASSPDRAYGYTF

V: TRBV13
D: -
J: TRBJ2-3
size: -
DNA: TGTGCCAGCAGTCGAGAAACTGCTAGCACAGATACGCAGTATTTT
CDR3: CASSRETASTDTQYF

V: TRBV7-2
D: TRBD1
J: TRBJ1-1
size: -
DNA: TGTGCCAGCAGCCCCGGGACAGGGAATGCTGAAGCTTTCTTT
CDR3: CASSPGTGNAEAFF

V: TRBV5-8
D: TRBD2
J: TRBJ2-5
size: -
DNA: TGTGCCAGCAGCTCGGGACTAGCGGGAGTAGAGGTAGAGACCCAGTACTTC
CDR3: CASSSGLAGVEVETQYF

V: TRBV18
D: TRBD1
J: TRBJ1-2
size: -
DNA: TGTGCCAGCTCACCGGCCTTGGACAGGGCTATGGGCTACACCTTC
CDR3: CASSPALDRAMGYTF

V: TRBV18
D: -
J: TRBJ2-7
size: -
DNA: TGTGCCAGCTCACCACCGTCCTCGGGGGAGCAGTACTTC
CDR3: CASSPPSSGEQYF

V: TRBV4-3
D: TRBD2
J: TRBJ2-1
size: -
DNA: TGCGCCAGCAGCCAAGTCCCTATGGGCGGGAGGGGGGGTGAGCAGTTCTTC
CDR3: CASSQVPMGGRGGEQFF

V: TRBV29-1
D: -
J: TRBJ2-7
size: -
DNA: TGCAGCGTTTGCCTGGGGGCAGCTGAATACGAGCAGTACTTC
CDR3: CSVCLGAAEYEQYF

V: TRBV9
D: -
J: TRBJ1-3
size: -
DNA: TGTGCCAGCAGCGCGACAGTCTCTGGAAACACCATATATTTT
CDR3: CASSATVSGNTIYF

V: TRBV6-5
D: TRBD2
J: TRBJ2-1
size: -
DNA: TGTGCCAGCAGTTCTCCAAGCGGGGAGGGAAATGAGCAGTTCTTC
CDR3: CASSSPSGEGNEQFF

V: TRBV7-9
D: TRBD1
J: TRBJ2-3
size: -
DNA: TGTGCCAGCAGCCTCGGACAGGGTAGCTCAGATACGCAGTATTTT
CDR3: CASSLGQGSSDTQYF

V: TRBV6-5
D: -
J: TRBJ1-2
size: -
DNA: TGTGCCAGCAGTTATGCGGGAAGGGCCGACTATGGCTACACCTTC
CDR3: CASSYAGRADYGYTF

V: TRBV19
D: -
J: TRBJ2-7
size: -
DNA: TGTGCCACCGCGGTCTCCGGTTCCTACGAGCAGTACTTC
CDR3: CATAVSGSYEQYF

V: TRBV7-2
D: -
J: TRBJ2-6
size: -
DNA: TGTGCCAGCAGCTTAGTTGGGGCGGGGGCCGGGGCCAACGTCCTGACTTTC
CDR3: CASSLVGAGAGANVLTF

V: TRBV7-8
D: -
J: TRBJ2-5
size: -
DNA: TGTGCCAGCAGCCCAGAAGCAGGGTATGAGACCCAGTACTTC
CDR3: CASSPEAGYETQYF

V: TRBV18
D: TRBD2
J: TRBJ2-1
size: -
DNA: TGTGCCAGCTCACAGCACGCCCCCGGGCTAGCGGGAAGTTCGGATGAGCAGTTCTTC
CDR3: CASSQHAPGLAGSSDEQFF

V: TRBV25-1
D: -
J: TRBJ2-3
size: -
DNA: TGTGCCAGCAGTGAGGGCAGGGGGGCAGATACGCAGTATTTT
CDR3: CASSEGRGADTQYF

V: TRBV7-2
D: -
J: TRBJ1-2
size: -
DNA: TGTGCCAGCAGCTTAGAGGGACTGCAGGGCTATGGCTACACCTTC
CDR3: CASSLEGLQGYGYTF

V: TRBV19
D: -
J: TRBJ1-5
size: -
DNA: TGTGCCAGTAGTATAGGCCAGGCCAACAATCAGCCCCAGCATTTT
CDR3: CASSIGQANNQPQHF

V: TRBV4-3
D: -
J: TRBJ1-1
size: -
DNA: TGCGCCAGCAGCCAAACGCTTCAGGGTCTAACTGAAGCTTTCTTT
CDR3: CASSQTLQGLTEAFF

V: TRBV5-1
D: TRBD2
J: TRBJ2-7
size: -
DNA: TGCGCCAGCAGCGACCTGACTAGCCGGGAGCAGTACTTC
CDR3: CASSDLTSREQYF

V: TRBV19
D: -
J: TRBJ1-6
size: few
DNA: TGTGCCAGTAGTAGAATGGACAGCAAAGAATCACCCCTCCACTTT
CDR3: CASSRMDSKESPLHF

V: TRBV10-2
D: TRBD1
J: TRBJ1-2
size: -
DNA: TGCGCCAGCAGTGGAGGGACAGGCGGGTATGGCTACACCTTC
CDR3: CASSGGTGGYGYTF

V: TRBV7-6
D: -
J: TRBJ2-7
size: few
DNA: TGTGCCAGCAGCTTAGGACCGGGACTCGCCTACGAGCAGTACTTC
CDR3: CASSLGPGLAYEQYF

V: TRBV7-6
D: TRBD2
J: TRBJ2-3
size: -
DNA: TGTGCCAGCAGCTTAGAACCAGCGGGGTCCACAGATACGCAGTATTTT
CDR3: CASSLEPAGSTDTQYF